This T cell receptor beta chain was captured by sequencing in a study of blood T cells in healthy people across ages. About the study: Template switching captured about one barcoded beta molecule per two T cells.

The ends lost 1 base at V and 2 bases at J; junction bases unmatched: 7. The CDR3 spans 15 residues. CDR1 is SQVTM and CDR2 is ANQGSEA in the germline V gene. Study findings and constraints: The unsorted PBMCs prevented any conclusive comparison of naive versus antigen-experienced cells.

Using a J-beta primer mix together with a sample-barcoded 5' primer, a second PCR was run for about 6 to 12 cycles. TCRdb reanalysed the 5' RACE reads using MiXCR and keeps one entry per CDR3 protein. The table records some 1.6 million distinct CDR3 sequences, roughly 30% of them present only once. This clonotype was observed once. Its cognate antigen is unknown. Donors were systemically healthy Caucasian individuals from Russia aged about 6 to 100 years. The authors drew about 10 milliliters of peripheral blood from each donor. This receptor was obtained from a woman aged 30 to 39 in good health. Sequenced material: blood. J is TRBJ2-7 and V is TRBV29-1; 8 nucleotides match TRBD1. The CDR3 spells CSVEGTGGLPYEQYF. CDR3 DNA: TGCAGCGTTGAAGGCACAGGGGGGCTCCCCTACGAGCAGTACTTC.